Shown below are 8 T cell receptor beta chains from a single sample sequenced in a study of CD8 T cells in ankylosing spondylitis. TCRdb reprocessed the 5' RACE reads with MiXCR, giving one entry per CDR3 protein. The table shows 85,000 to 100,000 distinct CDR3 sequences, with 8.8% occurring only once. The source material was blood, either unsorted or a sorted T cell fraction (not recorded which). Source of these receptors: a male donor with ankylosing spondylitis or in good health (not recorded which).

This clonotype occurred a few times. V usage is TRBV20-1 and J usage is TRBJ2-1; 10 bases fit TRBD1. V was clipped by 6 bases and J by 7 bases; unmatched bases: 9. The length of the CDR3 is 14 residues. Looked up from germline, CDR1 is DFQATT and CDR2 is SNEGSKA (reference sequence). CDR3 sequence (DNA): TGCAGTGCAGATCCGGGACAGGGGTTTAATGAGCAGTTCTTC. Translating it yields CSADPGQGFNEQFF.

The rearrangement links TRBV30 to TRBJ2-1, with 8 bases lining up with TRBD1. The CDR3 consists of 15 residues. J gave up 0 bases and V 5 bases, and 6 bases lay outside the gene matches. CDR1 and CDR2 from the germline V gene are GTSNPN and SVGIG (reference sequence). CDR3 DNA sequence: TGTGCCTGGGGTAGGACAGGGAGCTCCTACAATGAGCAGTTCTTC. It translates to CAWGRTGSSYNEQFF.

This rearrangement joins TRBV11-2 to TRBJ2-7, with unresolved D. Trimming removed 2 bases at V and 0 bases at J, with 8 bases between. Per germline, CDR1 SGHAT and CDR2 FQNNGV. This CDR3 has 14 residues. Here the CDR3 reads CASSLTRISYEQYF. For the CDR3, the DNA is TGTGCCAGCAGCTTAACACGAATCTCCTACGAGCAGTACTTC.

J is TRBJ2-3 and V is TRBV6-1; 7 nucleotides align to TRBD2. Trimming at V came to 8 bases and at J to 3 bases, leaving 14 bases not matched to a gene. Germline V gene sequence: CDR1 MNHNS, CDR2 SASEGT. This CDR3 is 16 amino acids long. CDR3 nucleotide sequence: TGTGCCAGCGGACGGGGAGGGCCCGGGGGTACAGATACGCAGTATTTT. Translating it yields CASGRGGPGGTDTQYF.

V usage is TRBV24-1 and J usage is TRBJ2-1; 8 bases line up with TRBD1. V trimming: 7 bases; J trimming: 9 bases; junction bases outside the gene matches: 7. The CDR3 has 13 residues. In germline, CDR1 is KGHDR, CDR2 SFDVKD. CDR3 protein: CATRSTGAAEQFF. CDR3 DNA sequence: TGTGCCACCAGATCGACAGGGGCCGCTGAGCAGTTCTTC.

At least ten counts were recorded for this clonotype. The chain uses TRBV6-6 and TRBJ2-7; a weak D match, TRBD2 (5 bases). Germline V lookup: CDR1 MNHNY, CDR2 SVGAGI (reference sequence). Trimming pared 7 bases from V and 2 bases from J, leaving 9 bases between. CDR3 length equals 12 residues. CDR3 nucleotides: TGTGCCAGCACCCTCGGGGCCTACGAGCAGTACTTC. This codes for CASTLGAYEQYF.

The genes are TRBV7-2 and TRBJ1-5; possible D gene TRBD1, 5 bases. Germline V gene data show CDR1 as SGHTA and CDR2 as FQGNSA. V was trimmed by 6 bases and J by 4 bases, leaving 16 bases between them. The CDR3 consists of 15 residues. Written as DNA, the CDR3 is TGTGCCAGCAGTTCGGGGGGACGGGGAAATCAGCCCCAGCATTTT. This translates into CASSSGGRGNQPQHF. Filled out from reference TRBV7-2 and TRBJ1-5, the complete variable domain reads GAGVSQSPSNKVTEKGKDVELRCDPISGHTALYWYRQSLGQGLEFLIYFQGNSAPDKSGLPSDRFSAERTGGSVSTLTIQRTQQEDSAVYLCASSSGGRGNQPQHFGDGTRLSIL.

V gene TRBV30 combines with J gene TRBJ2-4, with no clear D. Germline assignment: CDR1 GTSNPN and CDR2 SVGIG (reference sequence). V was trimmed by 0 bases and J by 0 bases, leaving 9 bases between them. The CDR3 contains 15 residues. Here the CDR3 reads CAWSVDTVAKNIQYF. Here the CDR3 DNA reads TGTGCCTGGAGTGTAGATACAGTAGCCAAAAACATTCAGTACTTC. The variable domain in full, with the rest retrieved from reference TRBV30 and TRBJ2-4, is SQTIHQWPATLVQPVGSPLSLECTVEGTSNPNLYWYRQAAGRGLQLLFYSVGIGQISSEVPQNLSASRPQDRQFILSSKKLLLSDSGFYLCAWSVDTVAKNIQYFGAGTRLSVL.